This T cell receptor beta chain was sequenced for a study of T cell responses to AZD1222 COVID-19 vaccine. Looking at the study overall: Both about-4-week and about-12-week second-dose recipients were combined.

This clone was found once. Repertoires were generated with immunoSEQ multiplex PCR, while TCRdb's copy carries only in-frame clones and drops some. The repertoire holds about 120,000 clones, with 81% as singletons. Germline CDR1 MNHEY, CDR2 SMNVEV (reference sequence). The CDR3 spans 13 residues. V lost 3 bases, J lost 7 bases, and 12 bases lay in between. This sample comprised peripheral blood, obtained on day 0 of AZD1222 vaccination. This sequence joins TRBV27 and TRBJ2-5; D not resolved. This sequence originates from an adult in good health. The CDR3 nucleotides read TGTGCCAGCAGTTTTGACCCCACGGGGACCCAGTACTTC. Translation: CASSFDPTGTQYF.